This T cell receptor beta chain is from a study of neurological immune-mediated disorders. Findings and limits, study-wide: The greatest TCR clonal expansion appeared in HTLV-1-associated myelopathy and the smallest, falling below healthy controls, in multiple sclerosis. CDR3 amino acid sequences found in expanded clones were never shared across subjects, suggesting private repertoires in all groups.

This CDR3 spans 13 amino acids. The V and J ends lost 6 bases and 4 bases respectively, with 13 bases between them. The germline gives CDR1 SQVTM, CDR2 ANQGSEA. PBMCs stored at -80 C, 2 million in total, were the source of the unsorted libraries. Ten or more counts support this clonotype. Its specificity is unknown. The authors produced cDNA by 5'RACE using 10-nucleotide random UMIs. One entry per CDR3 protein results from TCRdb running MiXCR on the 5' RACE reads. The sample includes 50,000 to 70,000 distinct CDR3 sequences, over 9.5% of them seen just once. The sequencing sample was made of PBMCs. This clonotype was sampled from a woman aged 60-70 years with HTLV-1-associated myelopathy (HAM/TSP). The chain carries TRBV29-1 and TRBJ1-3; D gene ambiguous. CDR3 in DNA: TGCAGCGTGGGAGGGCAGAAAGGAAACACCATATATTTT. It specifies CSVGGQKGNTIYF.